This T cell receptor beta chain originates from a study of T cell responses to AZD1222 COVID-19 vaccine. There are 15 residues in the CDR3. Germline assignment: CDR1 MDHEN and CDR2 SYDVKM. The V and J ends lost 1 base and 5 bases respectively, with 14 bases between them. Repertoires were generated with immunoSEQ multiplex PCR, while TCRdb's copy carries only in-frame clones and drops some. Of under 150,000 clones listed, roughly 92% are singletons. The rearrangement links TRBV28 to TRBJ1-1, with a tentative D call TRBD1 (6 bases). This TCR was sampled from an adult who received the AZD1222 COVID-19 vaccine. The sample consisted of peripheral blood, taken 28 days after the second AZD1222 dose. The CDR3 DNA follows: TGTGCCAGCAGTTTATTTGGGGGGCTCGGGACTGAAGCTTTCTTT. As protein: CASSLFGGLGTEAFF.